Listed below are T cell receptor beta chains from one sample, sequenced in a study of CD8 T cells in Susac syndrome. TCRdb itself ran the immunoSEQ multiplex PCR reads through MiXCR, one entry per CDR3 protein. Of about 170,000 distinct CDR3 sequences listed, 93% were seen once; the top ten hold under 0.095%. The sequenced sample was CD4+ T cells from PBMCs. The receptors here all came from a human donor with multiple sclerosis. CDR3s include the opening cysteine and the closing phenylalanine or tryptophan. Each record gives: D gene, clone size, V gene, J gene, CDR3 protein, CDR3 DNA. A D gene is named only where the DNA matches it firmly. Size is omitted from some rows. Given values are once, few, many or a class for expanded clones.

-	-	TRBV27	TRBJ1-1	CASSARSGTEAFF	TGTGCCAGCAGTGCGCGGTCGGGCACTGAAGCTTTCTTT
-	-	TRBV5-6	TRBJ2-2	CASSSQGRTGELFF	TGTGCCAGCAGCTCTCAGGGCCGCACCGGGGAGCTGTTTTTT
-	-	TRBV6-5	TRBJ2-3	CASSYSELGPRTDTQYF	TGTGCCAGCAGTTACTCGGAATTGGGGCCCCGCACAGATACGCAGTATTTT
TRBD1	-	TRBV28	TRBJ1-1	CATGPGGTEAFF	TGTGCCACGGGTCCAGGGGGCACTGAAGCTTTCTTT
TRBD2	-	TRBV28	TRBJ2-7	CASSLWASGNKGYEQYF	TGTGCCAGCAGTTTGTGGGCTAGCGGGAATAAAGGGTACGAGCAGTACTTC
TRBD1	-	TRBV7-9	TRBJ1-2	CASRTGGGGYTF	TGTGCCAGCAGAACAGGGGGCGGCGGCTACACCTTC
-	-	TRBV5-4	TRBJ1-2	CASRRTASYGYTF	TGTGCCAGCAGGCGGACAGCCTCCTATGGCTACACCTTC
-	once	TRBV5-1	TRBJ1-1	CASSPEVGYTEAFF	TGCGCCAGCAGCCCTGAGGTTGGGTACACTGAAGCTTTCTTT
TRBD1	-	TRBV5-1	TRBJ2-5	CASSLGTGRLETQYF	TGCGCCAGCAGCTTAGGGACAGGGAGGTTGGAGACCCAGTACTTC
-	-	TRBV7-2	TRBJ2-1	CASSLVGTRVGNEQFF	TGTGCCAGCAGCTTAGTAGGGACTCGGGTGGGGAATGAGCAGTTCTTC
-	-	TRBV30	TRBJ2-1	CAWAGTAGNEQFF	TGTGCCTGGGCAGGGACTGCGGGCAATGAGCAGTTCTTC
-	-	TRBV5-1	TRBJ2-5	CASSIMGSQETQYF	TGCGCCAGCAGCATTATGGGCTCACAAGAGACCCAGTACTTC
TRBD2	-	TRBV2	TRBJ2-3	CASSGASGSDTQYF	TGTGCCAGCAGTGGGGCTAGCGGGTCAGATACGCAGTATTTT
-	-	TRBV9	TRBJ1-2	CASSVGPPGMGGYTF	TGTGCCAGCAGCGTAGGTCCGCCGGGGATGGGTGGCTACACCTTC
TRBD2	-	TRBV7-3	TRBJ2-5	CASSRGGEETQYF	TGTGCCAGCTCCCGGGGGGGGGAAGAGACCCAGTACTTC
TRBD2	-	TRBV7-2	TRBJ2-5	CASSHRGPSGRYQETQYF	TGTGCCAGCAGCCATCGGGGGCCTAGCGGGAGATACCAAGAGACCCAGTACTTC
TRBD1	-	TRBV28	TRBJ2-5	CASRAPGQSETQYF	TGTGCCAGCAGGGCGCCGGGACAGAGTGAGACCCAGTACTTC